What follows are 15 T cell receptor beta chains derived from one specimen sequenced in a study of post-analysis software for immune sequencing data. The antigens these receptors bind are not known. General observations from the study: With TRBV5-6, TRBV5-1 and TRBV20-1 included, about five TRBV segments were more frequent in patients than in controls.

TCR beta libraries were prepared from cDNA with unique molecular identifiers. TCRdb used MiXCR to reprocess the PCR reads, holding one entry per CDR3 protein. Of about 820,000 distinct CDR3 sequences listed, under 70% are singletons. Sequenced: blood. Every receptor here comes from a girl aged 5 to 17 with multiple sclerosis.

This rearrangement joins TRBV5-1 to TRBJ2-1; TRBD1 matches 8 bases. The CDR3 is 13 residues long. Germline CDR1 SGHRS, CDR2 YFSETQ. V shed 5 bases, J shed 8 bases, and the junction held 6 bases outside the gene matches. In DNA form, the CDR3 reads TGCGCCAGCAGGCGGACAGGGACGGATGAGCAGTTCTTC. Translating it yields CASRRTGTDEQFF. The full variable domain, completed using reference TRBV5-1 and TRBJ2-1, is KAGVTQTPRYLIKTRGQQVTLSCSPISGHRSVSWYQQTPGQGLQFLFEYFSETQRNKGNFPGRFSGRQFSNSRSEMNVSTLELGDSALYLCASRRTGTDEQFFGPGTRLTVL.

This clonotype turned up a few times. In DNA form, the CDR3 reads TGCAGTGCTAGAGTGCGGGAGCACTACAATGAGCAGTTCTTC. It yields the protein CSARVREHYNEQFF. The chain is built from TRBV20-1 and TRBJ2-1; 7 bases line up with TRBD2. Per the germline V gene, CDR1 is DFQATT and CDR2 is SNEGSKA (reference sequence). With V trimmed by 1 base and J by 3 bases, 3 bases remained unmatched. There are 14 residues in the CDR3.

As regards this clonotype: An end of the junction differs from the germline gene, which may be a read error. V usage is TRBV20-1 and J usage is TRBJ2-5, with TRBD1 as a possible D gene (6 bases). Germline V gives CDR1 DFQATT, CDR2 SNEGSKA (reference sequence). The CDR3 spans 13 residues. The CDR3 region has the DNA TGCAGTACCGGTCGGGACACCCAAGAGAACCAGTACTTC. This sequence encodes CSTGRDTQENQYF.

V gene TRBV20-1 combines with J gene TRBJ2-4; 12 bases match TRBD2. Germline CDR1 is DFQATT and CDR2 is SNEGSKA (reference sequence). V dropped 6 bases and J dropped 5; count of bases not matched to a gene: 14. The CDR3 is made up of 17 amino acids. In DNA, the CDR3 is TGCAGTGCCCCCCCCCTAGCGGGAGGGCCGCGGGAAAACATTCAGTACTTC. This codes for CSAPPLAGGPRENIQYF.

This CDR3 reads CAISDRGGLLVTEAFF. CDR3 nucleotides: TGTGCCATCAGCGACAGGGGAGGACTCTTGGTCACTGAAGCTTTCTTT. The chain has TRBV10-3 and TRBJ1-1; 8 nucleotides line up with TRBD1. Germline V gene sequence: CDR1 ENHRY, CDR2 SYGVKD. Trimming took 6 bases from V and 4 from J; bases not matched to a gene: 13. CDR3 size: 16 residues.

The chain employs TRBV20-1 and TRBJ1-1; D unclear. Germline CDR1 is DFQATT and CDR2 is SNEGSKA (reference sequence). The V and J ends lost 3 bases and 4 bases respectively, with 12 bases between them. This CDR3 has 13 residues. DNA for the CDR3: TGCAGTGCTAGCCTAACTAGGGTCACTGAAGCTTTCTTT. Translation: CSASLTRVTEAFF.

This chain uses TRBV10-3 with TRBJ2-5, with D perhaps matching TRBD1 (6 bases). Germline V gives CDR1 ENHRY, CDR2 SYGVKD. V was trimmed by 4 bases and J by 13 bases, leaving 19 bases between them. CDR3 length: 13 residues. The CDR3 sequence: CAISVDRSPAPYF. The CDR3 DNA reads TGTGCCATCAGTGTTGACAGGTCGCCGGCTCCGTACTTC.

The J gene is TRBJ2-7, the V gene TRBV29-1; D possibly corresponds to TRBD1 (6 bases). CDR1 and CDR2 from the germline V gene are SQVTM and ANQGSEA. The CDR3 spans 12 residues. With 7 bases removed from V and 3 bases from J, the gap between germline ends came to 13 bases. The CDR3 DNA is TGCAGCGGGAGGCGGACAGACTACGAGCAGTACTTC. Its translation is CSGRRTDYEQYF.

The V and J genes are TRBV3-1 and TRBJ1-2, with D hard to call. Germline CDR1 and CDR2: LGHDT and YNNKEL (reference sequence). CDR3 length: 16 residues. Trimming removed 0 bases at V and 4 bases at J, with 15 bases between. The CDR3 loop is CASSQDAGGLSYGYTF. In DNA, the CDR3 is TGTGCCAGCAGCCAAGATGCGGGCGGGCTTAGCTATGGCTACACCTTC.

The sample holds a few counts of this clonotype. V and J are TRBV5-1 and TRBJ2-5; D may be TRBD2 (6 bases). CDR1 and CDR2 from the germline V gene are SGHRS and YFSETQ. CDR3 length equals 13 residues. Trimming removed 6 bases from V and 5 bases from J, with 14 bases in between. CDR3 in DNA: TGCGCCAGCAAACCGCGGGAAGAGGAGACCCAGTACTTC. It translates to CASKPREEETQYF.

The CDR3 here is CASSGYRAGPPYNEQFF. The CDR3 DNA is TGTGCCAGCAGCGGCTACAGGGCGGGCCCTCCATACAATGAGCAGTTCTTC. The chain couples TRBV19 to TRBJ2-1, with D possibly matching TRBD1 (6 bases). The length of the CDR3 is 17 residues. V was trimmed by 9 bases and J by 4 bases, leaving 25 bases between them. CDR1 and CDR2 (germline): LNHDA, SQIVND (reference sequence).

This clonotype was found a few times. The chain carries TRBV29-1 and TRBJ2-1, with D maybe TRBD1 (6 bases). With 6 bases removed from V and 6 bases from J, the gap between germline ends came to 9 bases. Germline V gene data show CDR1 as SQVTM and CDR2 as ANQGSEA. The CDR3 covers 11 residues. The CDR3 sequence: CSVSRGNEQFF. For the CDR3, the DNA is TGCAGCGTGAGCAGGGGCAATGAGCAGTTCTTC.

This sequence joins TRBV5-1 and TRBJ2-7, with D perhaps matching TRBD1 (6 bases). This CDR3 has 17 amino acids. Germline CDR1 and CDR2: SGHRS and YFSETQ. Trimming left V 4 bases short and J 1 base short, with 21 bases between. The CDR3 reads CASSGKALDRRSYEQYF. The CDR3 nucleotides read TGCGCCAGCAGCGGTAAAGCTTTGGACAGAAGGTCCTACGAGCAGTACTTC.

The chain is built from TRBV15 and TRBJ1-6; D unclear. V lost 5 bases, J lost 0 bases, and 11 bases lay in between. The CDR3 totals 16 residues. Germline V lookup: CDR1 LNHNV, CDR2 YYDKDF (reference sequence). CDR3 protein: CATSSRLSSYNSPLHF. CDR3 DNA: TGTGCCACCAGCTCACGGTTATCCTCCTATAATTCACCCCTCCACTTT.

This chain joins TRBV21-1 and TRBJ2-1; the D call TRBD1 from the table was never checked on the DNA. TRBV21-1 is tagged as a pseudogene. This CDR3 comprises 14 residues. CDR3: CASSNGRGADEQFF. CDR3 bases: TGTGCCAGCAGCAATGGGCGGGGGGCGGATGAGCAGTTCTTC.